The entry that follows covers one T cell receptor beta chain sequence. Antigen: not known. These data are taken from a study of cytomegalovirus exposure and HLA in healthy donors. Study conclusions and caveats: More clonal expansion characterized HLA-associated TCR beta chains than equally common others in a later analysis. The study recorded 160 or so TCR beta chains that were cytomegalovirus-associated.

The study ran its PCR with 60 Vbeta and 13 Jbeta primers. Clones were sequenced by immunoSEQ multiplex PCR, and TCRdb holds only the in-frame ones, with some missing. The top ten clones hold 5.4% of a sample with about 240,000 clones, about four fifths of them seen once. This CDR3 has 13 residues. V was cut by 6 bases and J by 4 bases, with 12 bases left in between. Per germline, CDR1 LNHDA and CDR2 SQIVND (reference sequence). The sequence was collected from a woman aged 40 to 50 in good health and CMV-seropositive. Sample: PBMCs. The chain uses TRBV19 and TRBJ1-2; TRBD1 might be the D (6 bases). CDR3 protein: CASRGARGYGYTF. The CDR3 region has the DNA TGTGCCAGTAGGGGGGCGCGAGGCTATGGCTACACCTTC.